These 2 T cell receptor beta chains originate from one sample sequenced in a study of control samples from healthy donors and cancer patients. Assay: immunoSEQ multiplex PCR; the TCRdb copy retains only in-frame clones and omits some. The table shows 95,000 to 100,000 clones, with approximately 78% occurring only once. Sequencing was done on a sample of blood. The receptors were sampled from a man in his sixties in good health.

V is TRBV6-2 or TRBV6-3 and J is TRBJ2-3, with D maybe TRBD1 (8 bases). This CDR3 has 20 residues. Germline values: CDR1 MNHEY, CDR2 SVGEGT. The V and J ends lost 0 bases and 5 bases respectively, with 27 bases between them. CDR3 sequence reads: CASSYSAITRSTGEGDTQYF. CDR3 nucleotides: TGTGCCAGCAGTTACTCCGCCATTACTCGCTCGACAGGGGAGGGAGATACGCAGTATTTT.

V gene TRBV24-1 combines with J gene TRBJ2-3; TRBD1 matches at 9 bases. Trimming took 3 bases from V and 4 from J; bases not matched to a gene: 7. Germline CDR1 and CDR2: KGHDR and SFDVKD. The CDR3 spans 16 residues. Written as DNA, the CDR3 is TGTGCCACCAGTGATACTCACAGGGGGCGGGCAGATACGCAGTATTTT. Translated: CATSDTHRGRADTQYF.